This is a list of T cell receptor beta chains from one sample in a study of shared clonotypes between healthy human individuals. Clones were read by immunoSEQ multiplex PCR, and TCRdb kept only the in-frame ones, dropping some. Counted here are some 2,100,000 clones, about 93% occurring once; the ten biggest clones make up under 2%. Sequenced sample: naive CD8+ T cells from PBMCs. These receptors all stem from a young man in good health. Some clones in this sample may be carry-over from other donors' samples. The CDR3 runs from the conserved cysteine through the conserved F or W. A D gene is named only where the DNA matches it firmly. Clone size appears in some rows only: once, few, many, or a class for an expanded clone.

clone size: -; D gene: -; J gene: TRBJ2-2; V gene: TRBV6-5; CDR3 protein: CASSWGASDYTGELFF; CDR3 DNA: TGTGCCAGCAGTTGGGGGGCCTCAGACTACACCGGGGAGCTGTTTTTT
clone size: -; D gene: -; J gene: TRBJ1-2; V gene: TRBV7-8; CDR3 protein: CASSPPGGPYGYTF; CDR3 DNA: TGTGCCAGCAGCCCACCGGGGGGCCCCTATGGCTACACCTTC
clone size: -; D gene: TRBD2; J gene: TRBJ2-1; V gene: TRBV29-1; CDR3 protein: CSGVAGGLFF; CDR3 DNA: TGCAGCGGGGTAGCGGGGGGGCTATTCTTC
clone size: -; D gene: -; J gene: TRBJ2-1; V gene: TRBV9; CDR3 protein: CASSVVPHEQFF; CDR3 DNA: TGTGCCAGCAGCGTAGTACCCCATGAGCAGTTCTTC
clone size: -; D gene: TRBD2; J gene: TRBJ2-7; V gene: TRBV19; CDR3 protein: CASSPRTQRGYEQYF; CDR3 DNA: TGTGCCAGTAGTCCTCGGACCCAGCGGGGCTACGAGCAGTACTTC
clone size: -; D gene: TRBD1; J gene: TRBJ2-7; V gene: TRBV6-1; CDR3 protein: CASSDPGTGADEQYF; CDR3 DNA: TGTGCCAGCAGTGATCCCGGGACAGGGGCCGACGAGCAGTACTTC
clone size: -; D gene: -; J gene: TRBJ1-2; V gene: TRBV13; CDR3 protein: CASSESLRRSYTF; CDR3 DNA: TGTGCCAGCAGCGAATCTCTAAGGAGGAGCTACACCTTC
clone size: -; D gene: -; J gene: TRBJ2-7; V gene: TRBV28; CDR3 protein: CASSLTETYEQYF; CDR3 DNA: TGTGCCAGCAGTTTAACAGAAACCTACGAGCAGTACTTC
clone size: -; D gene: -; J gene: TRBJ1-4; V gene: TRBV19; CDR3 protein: CASSAPPRSNEKLFF; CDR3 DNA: TGTGCCAGTAGTGCCCCGCCCCGGAGTAATGAAAAACTGTTTTTT
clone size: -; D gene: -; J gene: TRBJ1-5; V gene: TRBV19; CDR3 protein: CASSIDREGQGGTQHF; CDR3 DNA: TGTGCCAGTAGTATAGATCGGGAGGGGCAGGGAGGAACCCAGCATTTT
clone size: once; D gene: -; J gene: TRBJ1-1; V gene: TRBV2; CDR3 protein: CASSLWTTEAFF; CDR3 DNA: TGTGCCAGCAGCCTCTGGACAACTGAAGCTTTCTTT
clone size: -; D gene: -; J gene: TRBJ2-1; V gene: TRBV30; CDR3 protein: CAWNGWSYNEQFF; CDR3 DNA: TGTGCCTGGAATGGGTGGTCCTACAATGAGCAGTTCTTC
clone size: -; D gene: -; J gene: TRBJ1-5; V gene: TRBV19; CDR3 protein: CASSIGSTRTWPQHF; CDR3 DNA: TGTGCCAGTAGTATAGGGTCTACCAGGACCTGGCCCCAGCATTTT
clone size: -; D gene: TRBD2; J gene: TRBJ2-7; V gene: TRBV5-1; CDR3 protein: CASGETSGSFHEQYF; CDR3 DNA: TGCGCCAGCGGCGAAACTAGCGGGAGTTTCCACGAGCAGTACTTC
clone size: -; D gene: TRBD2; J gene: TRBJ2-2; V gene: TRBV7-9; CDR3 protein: CASSSGREGDTGELFF; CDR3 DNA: TGTGCCAGCAGCTCCGGGAGGGAGGGGGACACCGGGGAGCTGTTTTTT
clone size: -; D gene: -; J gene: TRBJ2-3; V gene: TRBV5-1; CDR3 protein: CASSLVEVSGTDTQYF; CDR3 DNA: TGCGCCAGCAGCTTGGTCGAAGTCAGCGGCACAGATACGCAGTATTTT
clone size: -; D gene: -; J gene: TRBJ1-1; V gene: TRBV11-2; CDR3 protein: CASSLVVGSTEAFF; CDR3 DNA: TGTGCCAGCAGCTTAGTTGTTGGGAGCACTGAAGCTTTCTTT
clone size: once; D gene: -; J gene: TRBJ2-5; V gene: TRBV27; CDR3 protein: CASSPVGRQETQYF; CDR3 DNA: TGTGCCAGCAGTCCCGTGGGGAGACAAGAGACCCAGTACTTC
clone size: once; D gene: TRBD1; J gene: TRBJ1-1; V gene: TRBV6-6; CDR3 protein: CASSLSGTANTEAFF; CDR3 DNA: TGTGCCAGCAGTTTATCTGGGACAGCGAACACTGAAGCTTTCTTT
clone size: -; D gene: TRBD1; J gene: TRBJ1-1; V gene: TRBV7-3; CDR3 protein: CASSLRQGGNTEAFF; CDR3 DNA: TGTGCCAGCAGCCTGAGACAGGGGGGTAACACTGAAGCTTTCTTT
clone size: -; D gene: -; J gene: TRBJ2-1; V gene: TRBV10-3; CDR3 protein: CAISSEQNNEQFF; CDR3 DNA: TGTGCCATCTCAAGCGAGCAAAACAATGAGCAGTTCTTC
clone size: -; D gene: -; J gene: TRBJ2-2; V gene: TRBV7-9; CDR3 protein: CASSLSGRASTGELFF; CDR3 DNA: TGTGCCAGCAGCTTATCGGGCAGGGCTAGCACCGGGGAGCTGTTTTTT
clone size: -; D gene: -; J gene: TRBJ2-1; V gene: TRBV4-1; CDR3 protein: CASSEASRADNEQFF; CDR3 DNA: TGCGCCAGCAGCGAAGCGAGCAGAGCTGACAATGAGCAGTTCTTC
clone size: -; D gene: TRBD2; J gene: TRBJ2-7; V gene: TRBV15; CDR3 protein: CATTEGLAATYEQYF; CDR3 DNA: TGTGCCACCACCGAGGGGCTAGCGGCAACCTACGAGCAGTACTTC
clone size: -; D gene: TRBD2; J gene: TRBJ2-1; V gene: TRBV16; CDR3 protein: CASSLTLGVAGTSNEQFF; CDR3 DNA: TGTGCCAGCAGCCTTACCCTTGGGGTAGCGGGAACCAGCAATGAGCAGTTCTTC
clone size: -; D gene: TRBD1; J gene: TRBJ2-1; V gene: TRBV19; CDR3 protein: CASSIVRDRGSPAEFF; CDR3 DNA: TGTGCCAGTAGTATAGTCCGGGACAGGGGGTCCCCTGCCGAGTTCTTC
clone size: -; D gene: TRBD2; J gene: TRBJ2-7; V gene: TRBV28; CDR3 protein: CASSVGLAGHDYSYEQYF; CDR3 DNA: TGTGCCAGCAGTGTGGGACTAGCGGGACACGATTACTCCTACGAGCAGTACTTC
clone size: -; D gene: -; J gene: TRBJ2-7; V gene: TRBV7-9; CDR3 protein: CASSLVGPSYEQYF; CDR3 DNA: TGTGCCAGCAGCTTAGTAGGACCGTCCTACGAGCAGTACTTC
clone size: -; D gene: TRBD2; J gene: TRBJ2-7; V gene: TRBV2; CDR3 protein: CASSELADYEQYF; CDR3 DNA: TGTGCCAGCAGTGAACTAGCGGACTACGAGCAGTACTTC
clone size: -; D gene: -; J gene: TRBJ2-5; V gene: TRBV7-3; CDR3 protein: CASSLGARDGTQYF; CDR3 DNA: TGTGCCAGCAGCTTAGGGGCCCGAGACGGGACCCAGTACTTC
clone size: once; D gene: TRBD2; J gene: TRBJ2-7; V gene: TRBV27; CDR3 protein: CASSPFPREGYEQYF; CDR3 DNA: TGTGCCAGCAGTCCCTTCCCGCGGGAGGGCTACGAGCAGTACTTC
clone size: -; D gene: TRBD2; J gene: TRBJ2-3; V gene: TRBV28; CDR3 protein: CASSLLAGGPTDTQYF; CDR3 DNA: TGTGCCAGCAGTTTGCTCGCGGGAGGGCCAACAGATACGCAGTATTTT
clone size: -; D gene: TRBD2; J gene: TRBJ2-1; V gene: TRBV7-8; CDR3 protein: CASSARTSGSFDNEQFF; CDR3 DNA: TGTGCCAGCAGCGCCCGGACTAGCGGGAGTTTCGACAATGAGCAGTTCTTC
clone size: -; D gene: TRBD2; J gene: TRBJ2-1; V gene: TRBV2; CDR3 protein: CASTDPLGLAGGPGRNNEQFF; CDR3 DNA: TGTGCCAGCACTGACCCACTTGGACTAGCGGGAGGGCCGGGCCGAAACAATGAGCAGTTCTTC
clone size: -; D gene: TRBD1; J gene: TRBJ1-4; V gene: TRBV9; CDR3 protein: CASSVGQGEGEKLFF; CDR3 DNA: TGTGCCAGCAGCGTAGGTCAGGGGGAAGGTGAAAAACTGTTTTTT
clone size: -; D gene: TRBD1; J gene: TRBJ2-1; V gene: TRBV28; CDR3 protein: CASRSERGTGVNEQFF; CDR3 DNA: TGTGCCAGCAGATCTGAACGCGGGACAGGGGTCAATGAGCAGTTCTTC
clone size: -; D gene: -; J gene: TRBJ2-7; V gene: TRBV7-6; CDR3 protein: CASSLPRMEGTSNEQYF; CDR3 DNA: TGTGCCAGCAGCCTCCCCCGGATGGAGGGGACCTCCAACGAGCAGTACTTC